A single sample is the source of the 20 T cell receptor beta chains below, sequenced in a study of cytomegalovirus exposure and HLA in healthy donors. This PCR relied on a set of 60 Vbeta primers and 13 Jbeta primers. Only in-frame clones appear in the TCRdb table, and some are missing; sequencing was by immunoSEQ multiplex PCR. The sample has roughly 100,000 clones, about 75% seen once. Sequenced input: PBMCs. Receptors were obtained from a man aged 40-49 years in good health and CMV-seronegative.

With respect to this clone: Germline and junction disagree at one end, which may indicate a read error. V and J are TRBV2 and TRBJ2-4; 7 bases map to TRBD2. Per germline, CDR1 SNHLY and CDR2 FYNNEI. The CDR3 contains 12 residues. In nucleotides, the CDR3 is TGTGCCAGCAGTGAAGCGGGAGGGAGTAAGGACTTC. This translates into CASSEAGGSKDF.

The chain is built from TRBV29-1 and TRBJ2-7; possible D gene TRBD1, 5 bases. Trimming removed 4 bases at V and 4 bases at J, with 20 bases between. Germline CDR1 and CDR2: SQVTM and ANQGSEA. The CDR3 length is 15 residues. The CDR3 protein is CSVVGWQGLAYEQYF. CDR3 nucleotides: TGCAGCGTTGTTGGGTGGCAGGGTCTGGCTTACGAGCAGTACTTC.

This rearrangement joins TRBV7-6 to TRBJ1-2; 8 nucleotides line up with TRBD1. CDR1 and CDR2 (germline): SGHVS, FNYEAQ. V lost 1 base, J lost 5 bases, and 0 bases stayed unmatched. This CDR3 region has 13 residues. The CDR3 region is CASSLGTGYGYTF. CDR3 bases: TGTGCCAGCAGCTTAGGGACAGGGTATGGCTACACCTTC.

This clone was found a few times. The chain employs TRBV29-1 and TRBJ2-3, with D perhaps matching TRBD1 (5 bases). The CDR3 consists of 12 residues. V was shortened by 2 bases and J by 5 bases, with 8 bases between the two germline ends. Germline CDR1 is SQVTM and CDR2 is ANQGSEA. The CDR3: CSVENQGDTQYF. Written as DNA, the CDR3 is TGCAGCGTTGAAAATCAGGGAGATACGCAGTATTTT.

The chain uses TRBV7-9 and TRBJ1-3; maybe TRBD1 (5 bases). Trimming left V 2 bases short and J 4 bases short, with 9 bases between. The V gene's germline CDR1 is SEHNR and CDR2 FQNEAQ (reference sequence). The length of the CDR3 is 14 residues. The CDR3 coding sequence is TGTGCCAGCAGCTTAACGGCAGGGGGAAACACCATATATTTT. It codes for CASSLTAGGNTIYF. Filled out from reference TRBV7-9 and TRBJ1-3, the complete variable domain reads DTGVSQNPRHKITKRGQNVTFRCDPISEHNRLYWYRQTLGQGPEFLTYFQNEAQLEKSRLLSDRFSAERPKGSFSTLEIQRTEQGDSAMYLCASSLTAGGNTIYFGEGSWLTVV.

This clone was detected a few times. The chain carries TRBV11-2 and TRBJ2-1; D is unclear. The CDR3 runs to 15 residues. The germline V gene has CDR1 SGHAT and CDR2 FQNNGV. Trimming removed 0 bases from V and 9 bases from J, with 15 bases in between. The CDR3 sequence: CASSLDGTDTSEQFF. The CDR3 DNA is TGTGCCAGCAGCTTAGATGGAACAGACACAAGTGAGCAGTTCTTC.

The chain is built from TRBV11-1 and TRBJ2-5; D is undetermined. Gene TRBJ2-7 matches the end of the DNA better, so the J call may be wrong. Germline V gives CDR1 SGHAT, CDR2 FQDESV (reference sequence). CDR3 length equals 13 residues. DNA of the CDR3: TGTGCCAGCAGCTTAGTCCAGGCCTACGAGCAGTACTTC. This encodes CASSLVQAYEQYF.

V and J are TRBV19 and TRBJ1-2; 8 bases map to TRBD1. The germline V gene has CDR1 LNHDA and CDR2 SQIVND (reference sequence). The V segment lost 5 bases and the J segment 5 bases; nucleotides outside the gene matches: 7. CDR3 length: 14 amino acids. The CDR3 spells CASSDQDRVYGYTF. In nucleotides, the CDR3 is TGTGCCAGTAGTGACCAGGACAGGGTTTATGGCTACACCTTC.

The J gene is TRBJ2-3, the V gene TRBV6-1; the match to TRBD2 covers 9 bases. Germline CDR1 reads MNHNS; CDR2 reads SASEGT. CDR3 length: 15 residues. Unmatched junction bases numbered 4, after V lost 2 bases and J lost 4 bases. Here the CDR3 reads CASSESRGGSDTQYF. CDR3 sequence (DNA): TGTGCCAGCAGTGAATCGCGGGGGGGTTCAGATACGCAGTATTTT.

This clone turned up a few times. As DNA, the CDR3 is TGCGCCAGCAGCTTGACTGTTCTTAGCACAGATACGCAGTATTTT. Residues: CASSLTVLSTDTQYF. This chain uses TRBV5-1 with TRBJ2-3; D is unclear. The germline V and J ends were trimmed by 1 base and 0 bases, with 9 bases remaining between them. The V gene's germline CDR1 is SGHRS and CDR2 YFSETQ. The CDR3 has 15 amino acids.

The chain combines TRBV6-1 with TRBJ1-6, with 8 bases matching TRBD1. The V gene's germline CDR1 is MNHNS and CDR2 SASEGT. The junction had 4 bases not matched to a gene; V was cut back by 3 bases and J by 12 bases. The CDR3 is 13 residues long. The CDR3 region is CASSDRQGLPLHF. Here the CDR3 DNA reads TGTGCCAGCAGTGACAGACAGGGGTTACCCCTCCACTTT.

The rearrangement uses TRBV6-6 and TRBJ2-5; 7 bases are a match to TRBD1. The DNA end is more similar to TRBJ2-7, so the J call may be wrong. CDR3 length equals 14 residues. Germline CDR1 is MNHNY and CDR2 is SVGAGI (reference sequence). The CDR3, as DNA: TGTGCCAGCAGTTACTCGAAGGGGGCAGACGAGCAGTACTTC. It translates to CASSYSKGADEQYF.

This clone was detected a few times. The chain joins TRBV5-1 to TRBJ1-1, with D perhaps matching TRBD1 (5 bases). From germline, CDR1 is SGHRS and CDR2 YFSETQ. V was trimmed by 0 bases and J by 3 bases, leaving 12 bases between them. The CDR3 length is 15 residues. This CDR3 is CASSLVTGEYTEAFF. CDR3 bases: TGCGCCAGCAGCTTGGTTACAGGAGAGTACACTGAAGCTTTCTTT. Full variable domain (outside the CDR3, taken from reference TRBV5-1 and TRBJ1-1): KAGVTQTPRYLIKTRGQQVTLSCSPISGHRSVSWYQQTPGQGLQFLFEYFSETQRNKGNFPGRFSGRQFSNSRSEMNVSTLELGDSALYLCASSLVTGEYTEAFFGQGTRLTVV.

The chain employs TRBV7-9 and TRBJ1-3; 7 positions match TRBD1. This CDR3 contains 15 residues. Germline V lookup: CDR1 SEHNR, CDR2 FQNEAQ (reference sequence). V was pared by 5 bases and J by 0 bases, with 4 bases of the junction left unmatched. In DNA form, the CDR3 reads TGTGCCAGCAGCCGGGACAGCAGCTCTGGAAACACCATATATTTT. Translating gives CASSRDSSSGNTIYF.

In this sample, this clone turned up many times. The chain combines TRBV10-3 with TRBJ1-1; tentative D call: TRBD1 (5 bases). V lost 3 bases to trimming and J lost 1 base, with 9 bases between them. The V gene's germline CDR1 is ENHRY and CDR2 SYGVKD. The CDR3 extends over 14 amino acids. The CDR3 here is CAISDYQGNTEAFF. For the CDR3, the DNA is TGTGCCATCAGTGATTACCAGGGGAACACTGAAGCTTTCTTT.

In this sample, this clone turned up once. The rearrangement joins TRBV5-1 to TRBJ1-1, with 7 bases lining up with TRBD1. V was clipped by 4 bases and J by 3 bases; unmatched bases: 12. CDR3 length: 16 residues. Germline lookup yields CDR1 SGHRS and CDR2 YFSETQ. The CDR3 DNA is TGCGCCAGCAGCCCGGGACAGCCCCTTCGGGACACTGAAGCTTTCTTT. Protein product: CASSPGQPLRDTEAFF.

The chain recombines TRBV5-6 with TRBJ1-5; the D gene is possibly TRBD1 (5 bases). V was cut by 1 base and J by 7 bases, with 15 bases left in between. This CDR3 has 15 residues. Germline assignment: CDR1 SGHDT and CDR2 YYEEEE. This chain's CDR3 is CASSLFRREGQPQHF. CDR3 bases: TGTGCCAGCAGCTTGTTCCGTAGGGAGGGGCAGCCCCAGCATTTT. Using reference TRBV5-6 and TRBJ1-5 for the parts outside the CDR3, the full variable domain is DAGVTQSPTHLIKTRGQQVTLRCSPKSGHDTVSWYQQALGQGPQFIFQYYEEEERQRGNFPDRFSGHQFPNYSSELNVNALLLGDSALYLCASSLFRREGQPQHFGDGTRLSIL.

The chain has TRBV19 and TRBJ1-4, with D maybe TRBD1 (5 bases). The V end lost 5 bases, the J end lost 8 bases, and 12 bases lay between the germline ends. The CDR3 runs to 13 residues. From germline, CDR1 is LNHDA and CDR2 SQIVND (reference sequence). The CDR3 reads CASSVGREEKLFF. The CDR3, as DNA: TGTGCCAGTAGTGTGGGACGGGAGGAAAAACTGTTTTTT.

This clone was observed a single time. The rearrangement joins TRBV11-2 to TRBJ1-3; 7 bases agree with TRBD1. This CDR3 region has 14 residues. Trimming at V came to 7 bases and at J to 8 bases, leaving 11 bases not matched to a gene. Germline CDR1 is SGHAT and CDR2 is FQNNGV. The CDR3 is CASKPDRRSDTIYF. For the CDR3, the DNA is TGTGCCAGCAAGCCGGACAGGCGGTCGGACACCATATATTTT.

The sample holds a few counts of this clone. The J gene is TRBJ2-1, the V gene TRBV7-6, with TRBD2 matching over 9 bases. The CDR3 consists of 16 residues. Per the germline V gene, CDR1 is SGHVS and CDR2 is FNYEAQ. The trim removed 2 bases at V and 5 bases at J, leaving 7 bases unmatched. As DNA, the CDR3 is TGTGCCAGCAGCTTACTGGCGGGGGGGCCCAACAATGAGCAGTTCTTC. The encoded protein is CASSLLAGGPNNEQFF.